The 26 T cell receptor beta chains in this list originate from one sample, sequenced in a study of T cell changes during pregnancy in multiple sclerosis (dated by TCRdb to between 2018 and 2021). Library generation was performed with the immunoSEQ multiplex PCR assay. Imported from immuneACCESS, the table was reduced by TCRdb to in-frame sequences with V and J called. These copies leave out some clones; in studies compared against another copy, an unresolved V gene accounts for under half, and the cause of the remainder is not known. A total of approximately 100,000 clones appear in this sample, around 92% of them only once. The ten biggest clones cover about 2% of the sample. The material was peripheral blood, obtained after pregnancy. The source of these receptors is a female donor in good health, enrolled as a control in a pregnancy study.

The chain couples TRBV18 to TRBJ2-1, with 12 bases aligning to TRBD2. The CDR3 covers 16 residues. The germline V gene has CDR1 KGHSH and CDR2 LQKENI. V dropped 1 base and J dropped 4; count of bases not matched to a gene: 2. CDR3 nucleotides: TGTGCCAGCTCACCACTACTAGCGGGGGGTTACAATGAGCAGTTCTTC. Protein: CASSPLLAGGYNEQFF.

The gene calls are TRBV7-2 and TRBJ2-2; 9 bases map to TRBD2. CDR3 length equals 15 residues. The germline V gene has CDR1 SGHTA and CDR2 FQGNSA. J was trimmed by 4 bases and V by 5 bases; bases with no gene match: 5. This CDR3 reads CASSRGGAGTGELFF. Written as DNA, the CDR3 is TGTGCCAGCAGCCGCGGGGGGGCGGGCACCGGGGAGCTGTTTTTT. The full variable domain, completed using reference TRBV7-2 and TRBJ2-2, is GAGVSQSPSNKVTEKGKDVELRCDPISGHTALYWYRQSLGQGLEFLIYFQGNSAPDKSGLPSDRFSAERTGGSVSTLTIQRTQQEDSAVYLCASSRGGAGTGELFFGEGSRLTVL.

This clone is a singleton in its sample. The V and J genes are TRBV9 and TRBJ2-5; D is perhaps TRBD1 (5 bases). The V end lost 6 bases, the J end lost 3 bases, and 21 bases lay between the germline ends. CDR3 length equals 16 residues. CDR1 and CDR2 (germline): SGDLS, YYNGEE. The CDR3 DNA reads as TGTGCCAGCACCCGCCTGAGTGGACATCGGGAAGAGACCCAGTACTTC. Its translation is CASTRLSGHREETQYF.

The V and J genes are TRBV6-4 and TRBJ1-6, with a possible D match to TRBD1 (5 bases). CDR3 length: 14 amino acids. From germline, CDR1 is MRHNA and CDR2 SNTAGT. V lost 7 bases and J lost 5, with 12 bases in between. CDR3 sequence reads: CASTDGGDNSPLHF. CDR3 nucleotides: TGTGCCAGCACCGACGGGGGGGATAATTCACCCCTCCACTTT.

V and J are TRBV18 and TRBJ1-2; TRBD1 matches at 8 bases. The V gene end was trimmed by 5 bases and the J gene end by 7 bases; junction bases not matched to a gene: 9. CDR3 length: 14 residues. CDR1 KGHSH and CDR2 LQKENI come from the germline V gene. The CDR3 DNA sequence: TGTGCCAGCTCATCGGGTTCAGGGGGCGCTGGCTACACCTTC. Its translation is CASSSGSGGAGYTF.

The chain has TRBV27 and TRBJ2-3, with 8 nucleotides matching TRBD1. Trimming removed 11 bases from V and 9 bases from J; junction bases left unmatched: 7. The CDR3 covers 11 residues. The germline gives CDR1 MNHEY, CDR2 SMNVEV (reference sequence). The CDR3 DNA follows: TGTGCCGTATTAACAGGGGGAACGCAGTATTTT. The encoded protein is CAVLTGGTQYF.

V gene TRBV29-1 combines with J gene TRBJ2-5, with TRBD1 matching over 9 bases. CDR1 and CDR2 from the germline V gene are SQVTM and ANQGSEA. The CDR3 totals 14 residues. V lost 6 bases to trimming and J lost 1 base; unmatched junction nucleotides: 6. CDR3 residues: CSVVPGQGQETQYF. The CDR3 DNA reads as TGCAGCGTGGTCCCGGGACAGGGCCAAGAGACCCAGTACTTC.

The rearrangement uses TRBV9 and TRBJ2-1; 13 bases align to TRBD2. CDR3 length equals 17 residues. The V gene's germline CDR1 is SGDLS and CDR2 YYNGEE. The J segment lost 0 bases and the V segment lost 2 bases, leaving 2 bases of the junction unmatched. In nucleotides, the CDR3 is TGTGCCAGCAGCGTGACTAGCGGGAGGAACTCCTACAATGAGCAGTTCTTC. Its translation is CASSVTSGRNSYNEQFF.

The J gene is TRBJ1-1, the V gene TRBV6-6; tentatively, D is TRBD1 (5 bases). V gave up 0 bases and J gave up 3 bases, with 8 bases separating them. In germline, CDR1 is MNHNY, CDR2 SVGAGI (reference sequence). The CDR3 extends over 14 amino acids. CDR3 sequence (DNA): TGTGCCAGCAGTTACTCAGGGGATGACACTGAAGCTTTCTTT. It encodes CASSYSGDDTEAFF.

The rearrangement uses TRBV28 and TRBJ2-7; 7 bases agree with TRBD1. The V segment lost 8 bases and the J segment 12 bases; nucleotides outside the gene matches: 13. The CDR3 is 12 amino acids. CDR1 MDHEN and CDR2 SYDVKM come from the germline V gene. Here the CDR3 DNA reads TGTGCCAGCGGGACACAGGGGCTCCCGCCGTACTTC. Its protein is CASGTQGLPPYF.

The chain couples TRBV7-6 to TRBJ1-4; D is undetermined. Trimming removed 2 bases from V and 1 base from J, with 8 bases in between. The V gene's germline CDR1 is SGHVS and CDR2 FNYEAQ. CDR3 length: 15 amino acids. CDR3 in amino acids: CASSLRTGTNEKLFF. The CDR3 DNA reads TGTGCCAGCAGCTTACGAACCGGAACTAATGAAAAACTGTTTTTT. Full variable domain (outside the CDR3, taken from reference TRBV7-6 and TRBJ1-4): GAGVSQSPRYKVTKRGQDVALRCDPISGHVSLYWYRQALGQGPEFLTYFNYEAQQDKSGLPNDRFSAERPEGSISTLTIQRTEQRDSAMYRCASSLRTGTNEKLFFGSGTQLSVL.

The chain joins TRBV5-1 to TRBJ2-3; no firm D call. CDR1 is SGHRS, CDR2 YFSETQ, per germline. CDR3 size: 14 residues. Trimming pared 4 bases from V and 5 bases from J, leaving 14 bases between. The CDR3 is CASSHQGVEDTQYF. The CDR3 region has the DNA TGCGCCAGCAGCCATCAAGGAGTCGAAGATACGCAGTATTTT. Based on the CDR3 plus reference TRBV5-1 and TRBJ2-3, the full variable domain is KAGVTQTPRYLIKTRGQQVTLSCSPISGHRSVSWYQQTPGQGLQFLFEYFSETQRNKGNFPGRFSGRQFSNSRSEMNVSTLELGDSALYLCASSHQGVEDTQYFGPGTRLTVL.

J is TRBJ1-2 and V is TRBV28, with D possibly being TRBD1 (6 bases). The germline gives CDR1 MDHEN, CDR2 SYDVKM. The CDR3 is 17 amino acids. V gave up 2 bases and J gave up 0 bases, with 16 bases separating them. CDR3 sequence (DNA): TGTGCCAGCAGTTTACAGGCGACAGGCTTCTCTAACTATGGCTACACCTTC. This gives the protein CASSLQATGFSNYGYTF.

The chain has TRBV7-3 and TRBJ1-3; tentatively, D is TRBD1 (5 bases). CDR3 size: 15 residues. The ends were cut back, 0 bases at V and 4 bases at J, with 10 bases in the middle. Per the germline V gene, CDR1 is SGHTA and CDR2 is FQGTGA. Here the CDR3 reads CASSLTGTQGNTIYF. The CDR3 DNA reads TGTGCCAGCAGCTTAACCGGGACTCAAGGAAACACCATATATTTT.

CDR3 DNA sequence: TGTGCCAGCAGCCAAGGTACAGGGAACTATGGCTACACCTTC. Residues: CASSQGTGNYGYTF. The V and J genes are TRBV14 and TRBJ1-2; D is perhaps TRBD1 (6 bases). The V end lost 1 base, the J end lost 2 bases, and 8 bases lay between the germline ends. CDR1 and CDR2 from the germline V gene are SGHDN and FVKESK. The CDR3 contains 14 residues. Combining the CDR3 with reference TRBV14 and TRBJ1-2 gives the whole variable domain EAGVTQFPSHSVIEKGQTVTLRCDPISGHDNLYWYRRVMGKEIKFLLHFVKESKQDESGMPNNRFLAERTGGTYSTLKVQPAELEDSGVYFCASSQGTGNYGYTFGSGTRLTVV.

The chain uses TRBV11-2 and TRBJ2-3; perhaps TRBD2 as D (7 bases). The germline V and J ends were trimmed by 5 bases and 3 bases, with 18 bases remaining between them. The CDR3 is 16 amino acids. Germline V gene data show CDR1 as SGHAT and CDR2 as FQNNGV. The CDR3, as DNA: TGTGCCAGCAGCACCCGAGGGGGGGCGGTTACAGATACGCAGTATTTT. Residues: CASSTRGGAVTDTQYF.

The chain recombines TRBV6-4 with TRBJ2-3; 7 bases are a match to TRBD2. The V and J ends lost 3 bases and 4 bases, in that order; junction bases with no gene match: 4. CDR1 MRHNA and CDR2 SNTAGT come from the germline V gene. This CDR3 spans 14 amino acids. Written as DNA, the CDR3 is TGTGCCAGCAGTGAATCGGGGGGTGCAGATACGCAGTATTTT. It translates to CASSESGGADTQYF.

The chain has TRBV28 and TRBJ2-2; 11 bases map to TRBD2. The CDR3 totals 18 residues. The ends lost 2 bases at V and 1 base at J; junction bases unmatched: 6. Germline V lookup: CDR1 MDHEN, CDR2 SYDVKM. The CDR3 bases are TGTGCCAGCAGTTTAACGACTAGCGGGACTTGGAACACCGGGGAGCTGTTTTTT. Translation gives CASSLTTSGTWNTGELFF.

The rearrangement uses TRBV5-1 and TRBJ2-1; 11 bases line up with TRBD2. Losses at the gene ends were 4 bases for V and 6 bases for J; bases not matched to a gene: 3. Germline V CDR1 and CDR2: SGHRS, YFSETQ. The CDR3 runs to 14 residues. The CDR3 here is CASSTGLAGNEQFF. CDR3 in DNA: TGCGCCAGCAGCACCGGACTAGCGGGCAATGAGCAGTTCTTC.

This chain joins TRBV4-1 and TRBJ1-1; 9 positions agree with TRBD1. The V segment lost 2 bases and the J segment 2 bases; nucleotides outside the gene matches: 15. Looked up from germline, CDR1 is MGHRA and CDR2 is YSYEKL. CDR3 size: 19 residues. CDR3 amino acids: CASSQSPGRGQGGNTEAFF. CDR3 nucleotide sequence: TGCGCCAGCAGCCAATCTCCCGGGCGGGGACAGGGAGGAAACACTGAAGCTTTCTTT.

The rearrangement links TRBV2 to TRBJ2-3; tentative D call: TRBD2 (6 bases). Germline lookup yields CDR1 SNHLY and CDR2 FYNNEI. This CDR3 contains 15 residues. The ends were cut back, 7 bases at V and 0 bases at J, with 14 bases in the middle. The CDR3 is CASTRGDTSTDTQYF. CDR3 DNA sequence: TGTGCCAGCACGCGCGGGGATACTAGCACAGATACGCAGTATTTT. The entire variable domain, with the rest obtained from reference TRBV2 and TRBJ2-3, is as follows: EPEVTQTPSHQVTQMGQEVILRCVPISNHLYFYWYRQILGQKVEFLVSFYNNEISEKSEIFDDQFSVERPDGSNFTLKIRSTKLEDSAMYFCASTRGDTSTDTQYFGPGTRLTVL.

For this clone: The CDR3 carries no conserved terminal phenylalanine or tryptophan, so it likely arises from a read error. It is unclear where the CDR3 begins or ends on the DNA, so no DNA is shown, and the CDR3 is as TCRdb lists it. The chain carries TRBV19 and TRBJ1-3; the DNA was not compared with TRBD1, the D call given in the table. The CDR3 has 13 residues if both end residues are counted. Germline CDR1 is LNHDA and CDR2 is SQIVND (reference sequence). The CDR3: CASSPAGTGTAYI.

This chain links TRBV11-2 with TRBJ2-1; a weak D match, TRBD2 (5 bases). Per germline, CDR1 SGHAT and CDR2 FQNNGV. V lost 1 base and J lost 1, with 14 bases in between. The CDR3 totals 17 residues. In DNA, the CDR3 is TGTGCCAGCAGCTTAGTAACAGCAGCGGTATCCTACAATGAGCAGTTCTTC. It codes for CASSLVTAAVSYNEQFF.

The V call is TRBV19, the J call TRBJ2-3, with D maybe TRBD2 (7 bases). The CDR3 length is 15 residues. The V end was cut by 10 bases, the J end by 6 bases, with 23 bases between. Germline CDR1 reads LNHDA; CDR2 reads SQIVND (reference sequence). CDR3 DNA sequence: TGTGCCACCAAGGGGGGGTTAGCCAGGGAGGATACGCAGTATTTT. Its translation is CATKGGLAREDTQYF.

The chain joins TRBV30 to TRBJ1-2; possibly TRBD1 for D (5 bases). Trimming shortened V by 3 bases and J by 8 bases, and 16 bases separated the two germline ends. CDR1 and CDR2 (germline): GTSNPN, SVGIG (reference sequence). The CDR3 runs to 13 residues. CDR3 DNA: TGTGCCTGGAGCCAGGGTGAGAGGCAAGGCTACACCTTC. Translation gives CAWSQGERQGYTF.

V is TRBV9 and J is TRBJ2-1; perhaps TRBD2 as D (6 bases). V was shortened by 0 bases and J by 7 bases, with 11 bases between the two germline ends. The CDR3 covers 14 residues. Germline V lookup: CDR1 SGDLS, CDR2 YYNGEE. The CDR3 is CASSVVGAGNEQFF. CDR3 DNA: TGTGCCAGCAGCGTAGTAGGGGCGGGGAATGAGCAGTTCTTC.